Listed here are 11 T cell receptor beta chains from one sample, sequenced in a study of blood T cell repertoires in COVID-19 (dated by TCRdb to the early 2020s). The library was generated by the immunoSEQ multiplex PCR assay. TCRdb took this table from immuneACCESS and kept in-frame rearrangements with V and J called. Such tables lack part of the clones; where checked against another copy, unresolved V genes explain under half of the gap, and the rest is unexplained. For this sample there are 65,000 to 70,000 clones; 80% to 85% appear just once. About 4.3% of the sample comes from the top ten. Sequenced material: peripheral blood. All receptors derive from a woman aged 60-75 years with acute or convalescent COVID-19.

The CDR3 protein is CASSEVQGGAFF. The CDR3 region has the DNA TGTGCCAGCAGTGAAGTCCAGGGAGGAGCTTTCTTT. The rearrangement uses TRBV2 and TRBJ1-1; a possible D gene is TRBD1 (5 bases). Germline loops: CDR1 SNHLY, CDR2 FYNNEI. The CDR3 covers 12 residues. The V gene lost 1 base and the J gene lost 10 bases, with 10 bases spanning the gap.

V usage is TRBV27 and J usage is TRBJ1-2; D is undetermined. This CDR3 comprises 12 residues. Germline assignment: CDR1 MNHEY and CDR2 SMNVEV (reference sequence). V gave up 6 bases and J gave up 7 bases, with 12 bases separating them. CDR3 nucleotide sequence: TGTGCCAGCAGCCCTCCCTATGGTGGCTACACCTTC. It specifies CASSPPYGGYTF.

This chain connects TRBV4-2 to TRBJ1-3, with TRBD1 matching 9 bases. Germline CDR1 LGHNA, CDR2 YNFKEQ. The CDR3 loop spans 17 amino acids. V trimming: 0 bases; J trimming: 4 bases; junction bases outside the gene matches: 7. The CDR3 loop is CASSQDKQGASGNTIYF. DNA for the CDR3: TGTGCCAGCAGCCAAGACAAACAGGGGGCGAGCGGAAACACCATATATTTT.

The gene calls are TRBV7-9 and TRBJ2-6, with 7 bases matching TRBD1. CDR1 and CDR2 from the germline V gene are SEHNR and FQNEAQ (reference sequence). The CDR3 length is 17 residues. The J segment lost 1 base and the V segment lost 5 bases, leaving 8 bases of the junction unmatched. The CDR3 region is CASSLGQALSGANVLTF. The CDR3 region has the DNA TGTGCCAGCAGCCTCGGACAGGCCCTGTCTGGGGCCAACGTCCTGACTTTC.

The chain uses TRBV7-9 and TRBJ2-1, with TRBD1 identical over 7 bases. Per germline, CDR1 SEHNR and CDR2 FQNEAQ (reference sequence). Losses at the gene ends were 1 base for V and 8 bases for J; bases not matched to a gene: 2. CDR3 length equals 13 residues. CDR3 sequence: CASSLETGDEQFF. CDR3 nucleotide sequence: TGTGCCAGCAGCTTAGAAACAGGGGATGAGCAGTTCTTC.

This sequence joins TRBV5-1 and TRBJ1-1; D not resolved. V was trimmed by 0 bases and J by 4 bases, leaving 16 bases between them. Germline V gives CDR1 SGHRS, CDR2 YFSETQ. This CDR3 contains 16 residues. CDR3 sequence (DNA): TGCGCCAGCAGCTTGGAATCCGTCGGGAGAGGCACTGAAGCTTTCTTT. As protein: CASSLESVGRGTEAFF.

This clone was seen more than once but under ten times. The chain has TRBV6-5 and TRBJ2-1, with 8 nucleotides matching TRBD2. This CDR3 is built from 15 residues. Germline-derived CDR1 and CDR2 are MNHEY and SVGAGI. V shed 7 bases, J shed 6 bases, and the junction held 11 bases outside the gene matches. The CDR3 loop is CASTSSGGTSNEQFF. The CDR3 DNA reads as TGTGCCAGCACCTCGAGTGGGGGGACTAGCAATGAGCAGTTCTTC.

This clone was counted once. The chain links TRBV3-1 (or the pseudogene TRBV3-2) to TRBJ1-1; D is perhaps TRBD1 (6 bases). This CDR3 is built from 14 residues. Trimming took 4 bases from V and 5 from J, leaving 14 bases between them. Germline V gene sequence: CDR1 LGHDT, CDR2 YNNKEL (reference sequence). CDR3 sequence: CASSPTAGTTEAFF. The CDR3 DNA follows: TGTGCCAGCAGCCCTACGGCAGGGACAACTGAAGCTTTCTTT.

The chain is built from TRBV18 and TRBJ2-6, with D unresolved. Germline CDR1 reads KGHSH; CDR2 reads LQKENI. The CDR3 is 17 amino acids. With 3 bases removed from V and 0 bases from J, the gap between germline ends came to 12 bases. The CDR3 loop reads CASSPPSSYSGANVLTF. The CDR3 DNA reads TGTGCCAGCTCACCGCCATCCAGTTACTCTGGGGCCAACGTCCTGACTTTC.

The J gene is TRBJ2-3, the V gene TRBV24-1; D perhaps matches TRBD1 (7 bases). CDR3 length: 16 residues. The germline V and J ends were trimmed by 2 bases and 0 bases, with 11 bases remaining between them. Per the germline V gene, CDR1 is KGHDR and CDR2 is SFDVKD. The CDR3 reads CATSDSRGASTDTQYF. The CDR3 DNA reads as TGTGCCACCAGTGATTCCAGGGGGGCTAGCACAGATACGCAGTATTTT.

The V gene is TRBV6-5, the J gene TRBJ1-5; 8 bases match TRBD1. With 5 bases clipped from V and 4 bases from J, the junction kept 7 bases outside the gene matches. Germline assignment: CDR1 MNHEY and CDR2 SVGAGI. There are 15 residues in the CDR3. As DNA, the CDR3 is TGTGCCAGCAGTCTCGAGCGACAGGGGAATCAGCCCCAGCATTTT. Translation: CASSLERQGNQPQHF.